This T cell receptor beta chain is from a study of regulatory T cells in long-lasting Graves disease (dated by TCRdb to the early 2020s). Broadly, across the study: Persistent Graves' disease meant more than 5 years of antithyroid drug treatment with TSH receptor autoantibodies that stayed positive. Patients with persistent Graves' disease were compared with patients with newly diagnosed Graves' disease using TCR sequencing and RNA sequencing of peripheral blood. A total of 35 or so samples underwent TCR sequencing: around 13 from persistent and around 20 from newly diagnosed Graves' disease patients. Antithyroid drugs had been taken for around 9.8 years on average by persistent Graves' disease patients in the clinical cohort. The study was conducted in China and was registered as a clinical trial.

Both ends counted, the CDR3 spans 12 residues. The CDR3 DNA has 36 bases and is translated from base 1. V is pared back by 6 bases and J by 7 bases, with 12 bases lying between the germline termini. The germline V gene (reference sequence) specifies SEHNR as CDR1 and FQNEAQ as CDR2. As regards this clonotype: It has no known antigen specificity. It is likely a read error, because the conserved phenylalanine at the end of the CDR3 is missing.

In light of the paper, this sample's time point label describes: persistent/refractory GD, antithyroid drugs over 5 years with positive TRAb. For both TCR sequencing and RNA sequencing, RNA was extracted from PBMCs in TRIzol. The diagnosis of Graves' disease was made according to American Thyroid Association guidelines. Patients for the study were recruited at an endocrinology department in Xi'an, China. Each patient gave approximately 9.7 milliliters of peripheral blood, collected in an EDTA anticoagulant tube. Ficoll Paque Plus density gradient separation was used to isolate PBMCs, and no further T cell sorting was done. An Agilent 2100 Bioanalyzer and agarose gel were used to check RNA quality, while a NanoDrop 2000 measured RNA concentration. Library prep was done by multiplex PCR. Sequencer: Illumina HiSeq 4000. TCR beta libraries were built with iRepertoire HTBI primers and Arm-PCR amplification of CDR3 regions. Before sequencing, the PCR products went through gel purification. The authors processed their data as follows. Gene usage analysis of CDR3 amino acid clonotypes used the 62 TRBV and 11 to 15 TRBJ segments found across samples. Filtered high-quality paired reads were merged into contigs using COPE and FqMerger. BLAST was used to align contigs to IMGT TRBV, TRBD and TRBJ reference genes, and CDR3 was defined according to IMGT. Any clonotype with a frequency above 0.1% was classified as a highly expanded clone. Shannon entropy served as the measure of repertoire diversity, while the Gini coefficient captured V-J evenness. Public clonotypes were defined as clonotypes shared by more than one individual. The public reads were reprocessed in TCRdb via fastp at Q25 and MiXCR, keeping in-frame beta chains. A single entry per CDR3 protein holds the most common genes and DNA from its merged rows. Here the V and J calls rest on TCRdb's processing, not on the authors' analysis. Recorded for this sample are 350,000 to 500,000 distinct CDR3 sequences; roughly 21% of them occurred a single time. The ten largest clones take up approximately 15% of the sample.

Overall study outcomes, separate from this receptor: The authors acknowledged the small sample size as a limitation that may reduce accuracy. Persistent Graves' disease patients showed lower TCR Shannon entropy and fewer highly expanded clones than newly diagnosed patients, suggesting clonal expansion. Only peripheral blood was studied, because thyroid tissue, the primary lesion, was inaccessible. Only the TCR beta chain was sequenced and analyzed. Patients with persistent disease shared more public clonotypes (around 2,500) than newly diagnosed patients did (approximately 970). TRBV28, TRBJ1-2 and TRBJ2-5 were preferentially used in persistent disease, while TRBV20-1 and TRBJ2-1 were favored in newly diagnosed disease.

This clonotype was sampled from a female donor with Graves disease. The chain is encoded by TRBV7-9 joined to TRBJ2-5, with no confident D gene call. The sample consisted of peripheral blood mononuclear cells (PBMCs), taken when the disease was refractory, from a patient treated with antithyroid drugs. At the DNA level, the sequence is TGTGCCAGCAGTAGAAACCCGAGGACCCAGTACCTC. Translation gives CASSRNPRTQYL.